This entry is about one TCR beta chain. Its specificity is unknown. The data stem from a study of beta chain features in type 1 diabetes. Study outcomes and limitations: Patients with Type 1 diabetes showed moderately but significantly shorter TCRB CDR3s in all four CD4+ subsets.

Post-sort purity exceeded 98% for all sorted populations. Expressed TCRB transcripts were sequenced, since all the RNA that had been isolated was reverse transcribed. The assay was immunoSEQ multiplex PCR, and TCRdb's table has in-frame clones only and misses some. The profile covers roughly 340,000 clones, with approximately 12% appearing a single time and approximately 0.01% taken by the ten largest. The germline CDR1 and CDR2 sequences are SGHRS and YFSETQ. This CDR3 contains 13 residues. Trimming removed 4 bases at V and 4 bases at J, with 11 bases between. The sample consisted of naive CD4+ T cells from blood. This sequence joins TRBV5-1 and TRBJ1-2; no definite D call. The sequence was obtained from a woman between 18 and 29 years old with type 1 diabetes. The CDR3 loop is CASSTRTRYGYTF. CDR3 nucleotides: TGCGCCAGCAGCACGAGAACCCGCTATGGCTACACCTTC.